The T cell receptor (beta chain) under discussion was sequenced for a study of shared clonotypes between healthy human individuals. Every subset's genomic DNA went evenly onto several immunoSEQ plates. The protocol was immunoSEQ multiplex PCR, while the TCRdb copy is restricted to in-frame clones and leaves out a portion. The table records 1 million to 1.3 million clones, approximately 80% of them present only once. Germline lookup yields CDR1 SGHTA and CDR2 FQGNSA. CDR3 length equals 15 residues. V shed 1 base and J shed 3 bases, with 10 bases lying between them. This clone appeared once. The chain employs TRBV7-2 and TRBJ2-1; TRBD2 might be the D (6 bases). The clonotype was recovered from a young man in good health. Some clones in this sample may be carry-over from other donors' samples. The sequencing input was memory CD4+ T cells from PBMCs. Subset given: CD45RA-negative fraction. In nucleotides, the CDR3 is TGTGCCAGCAGCTTAGTGACTAGTTACTACAATGAGCAGTTCTTC. This sequence encodes CASSLVTSYYNEQFF.